Sequencing of this T cell receptor (beta chain) was carried out in a study of T cell changes during pregnancy in multiple sclerosis. TCRdb keeps only in-frame clones here, not all; method: immunoSEQ multiplex PCR. This table holds approximately 52,000 clones, 88% found once. Trimming removed 5 bases from V and 0 bases from J, with 18 bases in between. CDR1 is MDHEN, CDR2 SYDVKM, per germline. CDR3 length: 17 residues. The sequencing used CD4+ T cells from peripheral blood mononuclear cells, collected in the second trimester of pregnancy. The sequence was obtained from a female donor with multiple sclerosis, enrolled in a pregnancy study. This sequence joins TRBV28 and TRBJ2-3; D is possibly TRBD2 (5 bases). CDR3 region: CASSPPLLERSTDTQYF. The CDR3 DNA reads as TGTGCCAGCAGTCCCCCTTTGTTAGAGCGGAGCACAGATACGCAGTATTTT.